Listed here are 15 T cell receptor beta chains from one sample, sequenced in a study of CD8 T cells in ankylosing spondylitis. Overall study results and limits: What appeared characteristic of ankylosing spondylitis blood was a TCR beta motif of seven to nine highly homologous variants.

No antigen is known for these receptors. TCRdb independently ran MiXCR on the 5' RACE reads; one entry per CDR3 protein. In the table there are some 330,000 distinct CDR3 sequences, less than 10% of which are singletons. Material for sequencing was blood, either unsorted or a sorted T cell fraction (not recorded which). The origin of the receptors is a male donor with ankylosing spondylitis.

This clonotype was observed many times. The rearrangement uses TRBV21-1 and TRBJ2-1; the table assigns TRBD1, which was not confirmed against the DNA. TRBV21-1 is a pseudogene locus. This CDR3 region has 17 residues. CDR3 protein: CASSKAAGTRLDNEQFF. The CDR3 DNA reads TGTGCCAGCAGCAAAGCCGCCGGGACCCGCCTCGACAATGAGCAGTTCTTC.

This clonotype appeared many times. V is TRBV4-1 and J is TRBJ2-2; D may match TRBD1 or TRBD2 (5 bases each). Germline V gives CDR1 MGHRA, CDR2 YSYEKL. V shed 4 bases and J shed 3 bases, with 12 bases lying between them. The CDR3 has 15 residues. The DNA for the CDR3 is TGCGCCAGCAGCCGGGGTGAGGGGCACACCGGGGAGCTGTTTTTT. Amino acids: CASSRGEGHTGELFF.

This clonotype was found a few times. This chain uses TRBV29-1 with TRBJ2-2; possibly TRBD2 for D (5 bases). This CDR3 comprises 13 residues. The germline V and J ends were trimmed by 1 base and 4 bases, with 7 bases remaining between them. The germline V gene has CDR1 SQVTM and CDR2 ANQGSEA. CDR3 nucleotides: TGCAGCGTTGAAGCGGACTCCACCGGGGAGCTGTTTTTT. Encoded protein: CSVEADSTGELFF.

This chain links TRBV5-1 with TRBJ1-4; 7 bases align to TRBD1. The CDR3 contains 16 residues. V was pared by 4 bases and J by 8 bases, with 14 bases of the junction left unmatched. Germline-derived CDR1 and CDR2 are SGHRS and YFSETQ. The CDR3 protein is CASSLNAGGLSEKLFF. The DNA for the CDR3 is TGCGCCAGCAGCCTGAATGCAGGGGGGCTCTCGGAAAAACTGTTTTTT.

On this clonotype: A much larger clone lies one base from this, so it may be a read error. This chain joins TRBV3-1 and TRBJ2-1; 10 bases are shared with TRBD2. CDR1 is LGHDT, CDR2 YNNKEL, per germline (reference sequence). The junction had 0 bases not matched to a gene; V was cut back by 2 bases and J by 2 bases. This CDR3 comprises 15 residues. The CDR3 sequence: CASSQSGRAYNEQFF. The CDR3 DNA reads TGTGCCAGCAGCCAAAGCGGGAGGGCCTACAATGAGCAGTTCTTC.

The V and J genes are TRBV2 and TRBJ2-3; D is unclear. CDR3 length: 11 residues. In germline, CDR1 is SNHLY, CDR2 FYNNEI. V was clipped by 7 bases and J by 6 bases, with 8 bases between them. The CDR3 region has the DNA TGTGCCAGCAATTTCGGGGATACGCAGTATTTT. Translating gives CASNFGDTQYF.

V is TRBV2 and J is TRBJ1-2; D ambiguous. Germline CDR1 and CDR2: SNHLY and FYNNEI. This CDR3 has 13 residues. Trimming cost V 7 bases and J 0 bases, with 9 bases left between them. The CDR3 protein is CASTMGTNYGYTF. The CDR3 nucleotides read TGTGCCAGCACCATGGGAACTAACTATGGCTACACCTTC.

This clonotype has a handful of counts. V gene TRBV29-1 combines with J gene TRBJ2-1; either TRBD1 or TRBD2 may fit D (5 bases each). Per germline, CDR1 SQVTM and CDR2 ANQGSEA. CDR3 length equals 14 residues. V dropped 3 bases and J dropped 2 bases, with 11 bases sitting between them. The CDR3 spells CSVEWQGAYNEQFF. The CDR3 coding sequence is TGCAGCGTTGAGTGGCAGGGAGCCTACAATGAGCAGTTCTTC.

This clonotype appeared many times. CDR3: CASSLASGANTGELFF. CDR3 DNA sequence: TGCGCCAGCAGCTTGGCCAGCGGGGCGAACACCGGGGAGCTGTTTTTT. The chain has TRBV5-1 and TRBJ2-2; 7 nucleotides agree with TRBD2. Per germline, CDR1 SGHRS and CDR2 YFSETQ. V trimming: 0 bases; J trimming: 0 bases; junction bases outside the gene matches: 2. CDR3 length equals 16 residues.

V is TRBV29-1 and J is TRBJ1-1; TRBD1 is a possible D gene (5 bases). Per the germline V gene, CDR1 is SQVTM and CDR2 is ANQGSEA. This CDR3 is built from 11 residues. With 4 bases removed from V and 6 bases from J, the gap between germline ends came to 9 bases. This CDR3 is CSVGGGAEAFF. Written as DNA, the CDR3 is TGCAGCGTTGGGGGAGGGGCTGAAGCTTTCTTT.

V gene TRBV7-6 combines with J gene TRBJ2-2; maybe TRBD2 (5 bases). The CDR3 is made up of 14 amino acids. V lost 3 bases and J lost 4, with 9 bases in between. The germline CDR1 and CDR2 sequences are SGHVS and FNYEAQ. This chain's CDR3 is CASSFRAGTGELFF. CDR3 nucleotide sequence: TGTGCCAGCAGCTTTAGGGCGGGCACCGGGGAGCTGTTTTTT.

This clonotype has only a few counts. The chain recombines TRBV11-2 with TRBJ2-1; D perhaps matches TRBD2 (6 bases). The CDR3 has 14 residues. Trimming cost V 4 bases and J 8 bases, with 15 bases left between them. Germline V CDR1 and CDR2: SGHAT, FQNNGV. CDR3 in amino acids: CASSSRGVSDEQFF. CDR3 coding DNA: TGTGCCAGCAGCTCCCGCGGGGTGTCTGATGAGCAGTTCTTC.

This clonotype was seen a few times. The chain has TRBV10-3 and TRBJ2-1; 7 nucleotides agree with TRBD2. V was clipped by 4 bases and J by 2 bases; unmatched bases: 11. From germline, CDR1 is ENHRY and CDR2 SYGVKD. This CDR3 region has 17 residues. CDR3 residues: CAISAPIGGSPYNEQFF. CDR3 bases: TGTGCCATCAGTGCCCCTATCGGCGGGAGCCCCTACAATGAGCAGTTCTTC.

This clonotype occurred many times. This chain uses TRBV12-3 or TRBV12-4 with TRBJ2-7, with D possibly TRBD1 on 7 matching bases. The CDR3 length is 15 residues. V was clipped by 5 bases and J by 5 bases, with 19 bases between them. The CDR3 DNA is TGTGCCAGCAGTCCCCGGAGGGGGCGACTAGACGAGCAGTACTTC. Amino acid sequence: CASSPRRGRLDEQYF.

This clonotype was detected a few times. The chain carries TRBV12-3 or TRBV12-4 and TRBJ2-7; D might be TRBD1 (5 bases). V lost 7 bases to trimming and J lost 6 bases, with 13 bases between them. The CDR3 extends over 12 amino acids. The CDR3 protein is CASTVRGFEQYF. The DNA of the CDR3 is TGTGCCAGCACTGTTAGGGGCTTCGAGCAGTACTTC.